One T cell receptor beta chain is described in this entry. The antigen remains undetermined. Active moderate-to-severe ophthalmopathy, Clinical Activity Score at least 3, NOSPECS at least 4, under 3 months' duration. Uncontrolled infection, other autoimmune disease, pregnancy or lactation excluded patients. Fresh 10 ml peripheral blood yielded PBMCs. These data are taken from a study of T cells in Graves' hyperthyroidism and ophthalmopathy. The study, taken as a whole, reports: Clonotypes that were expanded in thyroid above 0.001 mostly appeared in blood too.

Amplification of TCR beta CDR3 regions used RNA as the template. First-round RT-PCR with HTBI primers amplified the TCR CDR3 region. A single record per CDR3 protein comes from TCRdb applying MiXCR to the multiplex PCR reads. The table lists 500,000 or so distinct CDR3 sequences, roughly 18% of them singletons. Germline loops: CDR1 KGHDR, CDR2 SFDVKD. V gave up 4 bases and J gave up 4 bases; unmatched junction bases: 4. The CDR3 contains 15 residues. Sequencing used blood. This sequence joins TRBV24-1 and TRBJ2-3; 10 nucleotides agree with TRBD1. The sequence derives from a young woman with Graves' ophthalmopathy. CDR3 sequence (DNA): TGTGCCACCAGTGAACGGGGACAGGGGTCAGATACGCAGTATTTT. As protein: CATSERGQGSDTQYF.